Presented here are 13 T cell receptor beta chains from one specimen sequenced in a study of blood T cell repertoires in COVID-19. The protocol was immunoSEQ multiplex PCR, while the TCRdb copy is restricted to in-frame clones and leaves out a portion. In the table there are 200,000 to 250,000 clones, more than 70% of which are singletons. Sequencing was carried out using peripheral blood. Receptors originate from a human donor in a cohort sampled during active COVID-19.

The chain joins TRBV25-1 to TRBJ2-7; TRBD1 matches 8 bases. Germline assignment: CDR1 MGHDK and CDR2 SYGVNS. This CDR3 is built from 14 residues. J was trimmed by 3 bases and V by 10 bases; bases with no gene match: 11. CDR3 DNA sequence: TGTGCCACAGGGGGCGTATGGGACGACTACGAGCAGTACTTC. It is translated as CATGGVWDDYEQYF.

This chain uses TRBV18 with TRBJ2-2, with 7 nucleotides matching TRBD1. The CDR3 covers 16 residues. The germline gives CDR1 KGHSH, CDR2 LQKENI. V was clipped by 6 bases and J by 2 bases; unmatched bases: 9. The CDR3 region is CASSPGTAENTGELFF. For the CDR3, the DNA is TGTGCCAGCTCTCCCGGGACAGCCGAAAACACCGGGGAGCTGTTTTTT.

The rearrangement links TRBV11-3 to TRBJ1-5; 7 bases are a match to TRBD1. The V gene end was trimmed by 3 bases and the J gene end by 5 bases; junction bases not matched to a gene: 7. This CDR3 region has 15 residues. Germline V CDR1 and CDR2: SGHNT, YENEEA. CDR3 sequence reads: CASSFGGGGDQPQHF. CDR3 in DNA: TGTGCCAGCAGCTTCGGAGGGGGCGGCGATCAGCCCCAGCATTTT.

This chain joins TRBV3-1 (or the pseudogene TRBV3-2) and TRBJ1-3; D is possibly TRBD1 (5 bases). This CDR3 contains 15 residues. The ends were cut back, 4 bases at V and 3 bases at J, with 13 bases in the middle. In germline, CDR1 is LGHDT, CDR2 YNNKEL (reference sequence). The CDR3 loop is CASSLGRNLGNTIYF. The CDR3 bases are TGTGCCAGCAGCCTGGGGCGGAACCTTGGAAACACCATATATTTT.

This chain joins TRBV2 and TRBJ2-5; D possibly corresponds to TRBD2 (5 bases). CDR3 length equals 15 residues. V lost 11 bases and J lost 5, with 24 bases in between. CDR1 SNHLY and CDR2 FYNNEI come from the germline V gene. In DNA form, the CDR3 reads TGTGCCTCCACCCCTGATAGGGAAAGGAGGGAGACCCAGTACTTC. It translates to CASTPDRERRETQYF.

This rearrangement joins TRBV11-3 to TRBJ2-1, with 12 bases that match TRBD2. The CDR3 totals 14 residues. The V gene end was trimmed by 9 bases and the J gene end by 7 bases; junction bases not matched to a gene: 7. Germline assignment: CDR1 SGHNT and CDR2 YENEEA. The chain's CDR3 is CARSSGGAGNEQFF. CDR3 DNA: TGTGCCAGGTCTAGCGGGGGGGCAGGGAATGAGCAGTTCTTC.

The rearrangement uses TRBV3-1 (or the pseudogene TRBV3-2) and TRBJ2-1; a possible D gene is TRBD2 (6 bases). This CDR3 has 13 residues. The V gene's germline CDR1 is LGHDT and CDR2 YNNKEL (reference sequence). V was trimmed by 2 bases and J by 10 bases, leaving 12 bases between them. The CDR3 loop is CASSQSQGREQFF. As DNA, the CDR3 is TGTGCCAGCAGCCAAAGTCAAGGGAGGGAGCAGTTCTTC.

The J gene is TRBJ1-3, the V gene TRBV24-1, with D possibly matching TRBD1 (6 bases). Deletions cut 3 bases from V and 8 bases from J, with 10 bases between. The CDR3 length is 13 residues. Looked up from germline, CDR1 is KGHDR and CDR2 is SFDVKD. CDR3 in amino acids: CATSDEQGHTIYF. DNA for the CDR3: TGTGCCACCAGTGATGAGCAGGGGCACACCATATATTTT.

The chain links TRBV28 to TRBJ1-1; 10 bases are a match to TRBD1. Germline assignment: CDR1 MDHEN and CDR2 SYDVKM. J lost 4 bases, V lost 5 bases, and 4 bases had no gene match. The CDR3 has 14 amino acids. This chain's CDR3 is CASSLTGGSTEAFF. The CDR3 bases are TGTGCCAGCAGTCTGACAGGGGGCTCCACTGAAGCTTTCTTT.

The genes are TRBV4-1 and TRBJ2-1, with 8 bases lining up with TRBD2. J was trimmed by 0 bases and V by 2 bases; bases with no gene match: 3. Germline V gene sequence: CDR1 MGHRA, CDR2 YSYEKL. The CDR3 runs 16 residues. Here the CDR3 reads CASSQNSGVSYNEQFF. CDR3 nucleotides: TGCGCCAGCAGCCAAAATAGCGGGGTCTCCTACAATGAGCAGTTCTTC.

This rearrangement joins TRBV28 to TRBJ1-5; a weak D match, TRBD1 (6 bases). The CDR3 consists of 14 residues. Deletions cut 1 base from V and 9 bases from J, with 13 bases between. CDR1 and CDR2 (germline): MDHEN, SYDVKM. The CDR3 DNA is TGTGCCAGCAGTTTATCCTCAGGGGCGGGGCCCCAGCATTTT. Protein product: CASSLSSGAGPQHF. The variable domain in full, with the rest retrieved from reference TRBV28 and TRBJ1-5, is DVKVTQSSRYLVKRTGEKVFLECVQDMDHENMFWYRQDPGLGLRLIYFSYDVKMKEKGDIPEGYSVSREKKERFSLILESASTNQTSMYLCASSLSSGAGPQHFGDGTRLSIL.

The V gene is TRBV27, the J gene TRBJ1-2; D perhaps matches TRBD1 (5 bases). Germline values: CDR1 MNHEY, CDR2 SMNVEV (reference sequence). This CDR3 contains 14 residues. The V and J ends lost 3 bases and 8 bases respectively, with 16 bases between them. In DNA, the CDR3 is TGTGCCAGCAGTTTCCCGGGGGGGGTAGGAGGCTACACCTTC. This codes for CASSFPGGVGGYTF.

The chain combines TRBV7-2 with TRBJ2-7; TRBD1 matches 10 bases. CDR1 and CDR2 (germline): SGHTA, FQGNSA. The V and J ends lost 5 bases and 0 bases, in that order; junction bases with no gene match: 7. The CDR3 covers 16 residues. Here the CDR3 DNA reads TGTGCCAGCAGCCCGGGACAGGGGTCGAGCTCCTACGAGCAGTACTTC. Its protein is CASSPGQGSSSYEQYF.